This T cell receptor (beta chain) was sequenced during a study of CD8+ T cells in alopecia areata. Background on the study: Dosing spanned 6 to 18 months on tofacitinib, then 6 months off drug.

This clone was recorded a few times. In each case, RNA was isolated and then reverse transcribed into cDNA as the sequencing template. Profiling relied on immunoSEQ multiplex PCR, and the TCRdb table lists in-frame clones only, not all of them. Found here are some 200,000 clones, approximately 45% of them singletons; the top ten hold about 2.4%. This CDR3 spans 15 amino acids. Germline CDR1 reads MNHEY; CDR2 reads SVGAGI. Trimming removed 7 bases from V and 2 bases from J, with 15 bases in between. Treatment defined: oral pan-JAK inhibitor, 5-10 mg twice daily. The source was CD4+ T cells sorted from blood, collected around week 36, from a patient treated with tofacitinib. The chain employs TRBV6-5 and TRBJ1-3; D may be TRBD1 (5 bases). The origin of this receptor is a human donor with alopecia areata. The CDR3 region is CASTPPGGTGNTIYF. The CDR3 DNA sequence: TGTGCCAGCACCCCCCCGGGGGGGACTGGAAACACCATATATTTT.